Listed here are 28 T cell receptor beta chains from one sample, sequenced in a study of cytomegalovirus exposure and HLA in healthy donors. In the PCR, 60 Vbeta and 13 Jbeta primers were used. Measured with immunoSEQ multiplex PCR; TCRdb has only the in-frame clones, and not every one. The repertoire has approximately 150,000 clones, 70% to 90% of them found once; the top ten carry 6.5% to 7.5%. What was sequenced was PBMCs. Receptors were obtained from a woman under 40 in good health and CMV-seropositive.

This sequence joins TRBV4-2 and TRBJ2-1; 8 nucleotides match TRBD2. V shed 3 bases and J 0 bases; nucleotides not matched to a gene: 7. From germline, CDR1 is LGHNA and CDR2 YNFKEQ. CDR3 length equals 17 residues. CDR3 loop: CASSHRSGVSSYNEQFF. In DNA form, the CDR3 reads TGTGCCAGCAGCCACCGTAGCGGGGTTAGCTCCTACAATGAGCAGTTCTTC.

This rearrangement joins TRBV4-2 to TRBJ1-5; D remains ambiguous. The CDR3 is made up of 15 amino acids. V lost 5 bases and J 0 bases, leaving 11 bases between the germline ends. CDR1 and CDR2 from the germline V gene are LGHNA and YNFKEQ. The chain's CDR3 is CASSYEGASNQPQHF. CDR3 coding DNA: TGTGCCAGCAGCTATGAGGGTGCTAGCAATCAGCCCCAGCATTTT.

This chain joins TRBV9 and TRBJ1-2, with 8 bases aligning to TRBD1. The germline V gene encodes CDR1 SGDLS and CDR2 YYNGEE. The CDR3 length is 13 residues. V shed 3 bases, J shed 2 bases, and the junction held 0 bases outside the gene matches. The CDR3 coding sequence is TGTGCCAGCAGCGGACAGGGGAACTATGGCTACACCTTC. Encoded protein: CASSGQGNYGYTF.

This clone was recorded a few times. DNA for the CDR3: TGTGCCAGCGGGCGAGAAGGCACTGAAGCTTTCTTT. Translated, it gives CASGREGTEAFF. The chain links TRBV6-1 to TRBJ1-1, with no clear D. The V end was cut by 8 bases, the J end by 4 bases, with 11 bases between. The CDR3 is 12 residues long. CDR1 and CDR2 (germline): MNHNS, SASEGT.

This sequence joins TRBV5-4 and TRBJ2-5; TRBD1 matches 7 bases. Unmatched junction bases numbered 14, after V lost 3 bases and J lost 9 bases. The germline gives CDR1 SGHNT, CDR2 YYREEE (reference sequence). This CDR3 is built from 15 residues. CDR3 loop: CASSSKQGIVEAQYF. The CDR3 coding sequence is TGTGCCAGCAGCTCTAAACAGGGGATAGTGGAGGCCCAGTACTTC.

V and J are TRBV4-3 and TRBJ2-7; TRBD1 aligns across 7 bases. The CDR3 extends over 16 amino acids. From germline, CDR1 is LGHNA and CDR2 YSLEER. After removal of 1 base from V and 4 bases from J, the junction contained 10 bases not matched to a gene. In DNA, the CDR3 is TGCGCCAGCAGCCAAGTTTACGCGACAGGGTTATACGAGCAGTACTTC. Amino acids: CASSQVYATGLYEQYF.

CDR3 sequence reads: CASRQGGKYGYTF. The CDR3 DNA reads TGTGCCAGCAGACAGGGGGGGAAGTATGGCTACACCTTC. This chain uses TRBV2 with TRBJ1-2, with 8 bases that match TRBD1. The trim removed 6 bases at V and 5 bases at J, leaving 5 bases unmatched. Germline V gene lookup returns CDR1 SNHLY and CDR2 FYNNEI. This CDR3 region has 13 residues.

The chain carries TRBV7-2 and TRBJ2-5, with 7 bases matching TRBD1. Germline trimming cut 5 bases from V and 4 bases from J; bases unmatched to any gene: 7. Germline V gives CDR1 SGHTA, CDR2 FQGNSA. The CDR3 totals 14 residues. This chain's CDR3 is CASSPRQGPETQYF. CDR3 sequence (DNA): TGTGCCAGCAGCCCGAGACAGGGCCCAGAGACCCAGTACTTC.

V is TRBV27 and J is TRBJ2-7; D ambiguous. Per the germline V gene, CDR1 is MNHEY and CDR2 is SMNVEV (reference sequence). The CDR3 loop spans 13 amino acids. Trimming pared 3 bases from V and 4 bases from J, leaving 10 bases between. The CDR3 region has the DNA TGTGCCAGCAGTTTCGCCCTAGGATACGAGCAGTACTTC. Translated, it gives CASSFALGYEQYF.

The CDR3 loop reads CASGLGDRGHEQFF. The CDR3 DNA is TGTGCTAGTGGTTTGGGGGACAGGGGCCATGAGCAGTTCTTC. V gene TRBV12-5 combines with J gene TRBJ2-1; the match to TRBD1 covers 10 bases. Germline lookup yields CDR1 LGHNT and CDR2 FRNRAP. With 1 base clipped from V and 8 bases from J, the junction kept 2 bases outside the gene matches. The CDR3 loop spans 14 amino acids.

V is TRBV27 and J is TRBJ1-6; TRBD1 is a possible D gene (6 bases). CDR3 size: 13 residues. The ends were cut back, 0 bases at V and 19 bases at J, with 16 bases in the middle. Germline CDR1 and CDR2: MNHEY and SMNVEV (reference sequence). The CDR3 DNA sequence: TGTGCCAGCAGTTTATCCCCTAGCCAGGGGTGGCACTTT. It codes for CASSLSPSQGWHF.

V and J are TRBV30 and TRBJ1-2, with 8 nucleotides matching TRBD1. Per the germline V gene, CDR1 is GTSNPN and CDR2 is SVGIG (reference sequence). The ends lost 0 bases at V and 6 bases at J; junction bases unmatched: 6. The CDR3 length is 14 residues. The CDR3 loop is CAWSVFRGQDGYTF. CDR3 coding DNA: TGTGCCTGGAGTGTCTTCAGGGGGCAGGATGGCTACACCTTC.

The chain links TRBV9 to TRBJ2-5, with 9 bases matching TRBD2. The germline V gene has CDR1 SGDLS and CDR2 YYNGEE. The CDR3 runs 17 residues. Trimming at V came to 0 bases and at J to 3 bases, leaving 9 bases not matched to a gene. The CDR3 DNA reads TGTGCCAGCAGCGTAGGCGGGGGGGCCGTTTGGGAAGAGACCCAGTACTTC. Translated, it gives CASSVGGGAVWEETQYF.

This clone was picked up a small number of times. This chain joins TRBV25-1 and TRBJ2-2; possible D gene TRBD1, 5 bases. The V gene lost 5 bases and the J gene lost 8 bases, with 12 bases spanning the gap. The germline V gene has CDR1 MGHDK and CDR2 SYGVNS. CDR3 length: 13 amino acids. The CDR3 is CASSLRGNGELFF. The CDR3 DNA reads as TGTGCCAGCAGTTTAAGGGGTAATGGGGAGCTGTTTTTT. The full variable domain, in which reference TRBV25-1 and TRBJ2-2 provide the parts outside the CDR3, is EADIYQTPRYLVIGTGKKITLECSQTMGHDKMYWYQQDPGMELHLIHYSYGVNSTEKGDLSSESTVSRIRTEHFPLTLESARPSHTSQYLCASSLRGNGELFFGEGSRLTVL.

The rearrangement uses TRBV9 and TRBJ2-7, with 7 bases lining up with TRBD1. Germline trimming cut 4 bases from V and 7 bases from J; bases unmatched to any gene: 11. This CDR3 comprises 14 residues. CDR1 is SGDLS and CDR2 is YYNGEE in the germline V gene. The CDR3 DNA sequence: TGTGCCAGCAGCTCCGGACAGGCCCTTATGGAGCAGTACTTC. This sequence encodes CASSSGQALMEQYF.

The chain joins TRBV7-2 to TRBJ1-1; TRBD1 agrees at 8 bases. The CDR3 length is 12 residues. Germline V gene lookup returns CDR1 SGHTA and CDR2 FQGNSA. V dropped 3 bases and J dropped 8; count of bases not matched to a gene: 2. The CDR3 DNA is TGTGCCAGCAGCTTTTGGGACAGGGAAGCTTTCTTT. Amino acids: CASSFWDREAFF.

The chain links TRBV30 to TRBJ1-4; 9 bases fit TRBD1. Germline V gene lookup returns CDR1 GTSNPN and CDR2 SVGIG (reference sequence). The CDR3 is 14 amino acids. With V trimmed by 0 bases and J by 8 bases, 4 bases remained unmatched. The CDR3 DNA is TGTGCCTGGAGTGTGGGACAGGGATCAGAAAAACTGTTTTTT. This codes for CAWSVGQGSEKLFF.

This clone occurred once. Written as DNA, the CDR3 is TGTGCCAGCAGCCTAGGACAGGGAAGGAATATGCAGTATTTT. Its translation is CASSLGQGRNMQYF. This chain links TRBV7-3 with TRBJ2-3; 8 bases match TRBD1. V shed 5 bases, J shed 11 bases, and the junction held 12 bases outside the gene matches. Germline lookup yields CDR1 SGHTA and CDR2 FQGTGA. This CDR3 comprises 14 residues.

This clone was seen only a few times. This chain uses TRBV7-3 with TRBJ2-3; a weak D match, TRBD1 (6 bases). The CDR3 totals 14 residues. The germline CDR1 and CDR2 sequences are SGHTA and FQGTGA. With 2 bases removed from V and 4 bases from J, the gap between germline ends came to 10 bases. CDR3 sequence (DNA): TGTGCCAGCAGCTTAGGGGCAGGGGCAGATACGCAGTATTTT. Protein: CASSLGAGADTQYF.

The chain is built from TRBV11-2 and TRBJ1-1; perhaps TRBD1 as D (6 bases). Trimming took off 4 bases at V and 1 base at J, with 13 bases between the two ends. This CDR3 has 15 residues. The V gene's germline CDR1 is SGHAT and CDR2 FQNNGV. The CDR3 coding sequence is TGTGCCAGCAGCTCCTATAAACAGGGGAACACTGAAGCTTTCTTT. Its translation: CASSSYKQGNTEAFF.

The CDR3 reads CASGPSGRTGELFF. For the CDR3, the DNA is TGTGCTAGTGGGCCTAGCGGGAGGACCGGGGAGCTGTTTTTT. The V call is TRBV12-5, the J call TRBJ2-2; 11 bases are a match to TRBD2. V was clipped by 6 bases and J by 5 bases; unmatched bases: 2. The CDR3 contains 14 residues. Germline CDR1 LGHNT, CDR2 FRNRAP.

This chain links TRBV27 with TRBJ1-2, with 7 positions matching TRBD1. Germline assignment: CDR1 MNHEY and CDR2 SMNVEV (reference sequence). This CDR3 is built from 13 residues. Trimming cost V 3 bases and J 6 bases; bases outside gene matches: 4. The chain's CDR3 is CASSFEGGDGYTF. The CDR3 DNA follows: TGTGCCAGCAGTTTTGAAGGGGGCGATGGCTACACCTTC.

This clone occurred a few times. The chain employs TRBV5-4 and TRBJ1-1; 7 bases align to TRBD1. V lost 0 bases, J lost 10 bases, and 6 bases stayed unmatched. The CDR3 is made up of 13 amino acids. Germline assignment: CDR1 SGHNT and CDR2 YYREEE (reference sequence). The CDR3 DNA reads TGTGCCAGCAGCTTGGATCAGGGGGGAAGAGCTTTCTTT. It is translated as CASSLDQGGRAFF.

The chain links TRBV6-4 to TRBJ2-7, with D perhaps TRBD2 (5 bases). The germline V and J ends were trimmed by 7 bases and 1 base, with 17 bases remaining between them. The V gene's germline CDR1 is MRHNA and CDR2 SNTAGT. CDR3 size: 15 residues. Here the CDR3 DNA reads TGTGCCAGCAACATACGACGGGGAGATTCCTACGAGCAGTACTTC. Residues: CASNIRRGDSYEQYF.

The rearrangement joins TRBV29-1 to TRBJ1-2; D call uncertain. In germline, CDR1 is SQVTM, CDR2 ANQGSEA. Trimming left V 3 bases short and J 0 bases short, with 11 bases between. CDR3 length: 14 amino acids. CDR3: CSVDGLPPNYGYTF. The CDR3 nucleotides are TGCAGCGTTGACGGACTACCTCCTAACTATGGCTACACCTTC.

The rearrangement links TRBV18 to TRBJ1-6, with 8 nucleotides matching TRBD1. The length of the CDR3 is 15 residues. Germline V gene data show CDR1 as KGHSH and CDR2 as LQKENI. J gave up 7 bases and V 6 bases, and 8 bases lay outside the gene matches. CDR3 in DNA: TGTGCCAGCTCGTCGACAGGGGCCCCCAATTCACCCCTCCACTTT. Its translation: CASSSTGAPNSPLHF.

There are a few counts of this clone. The V and J genes are TRBV2 and TRBJ1-1; D possibly corresponds to TRBD1 (5 bases). V was clipped by 3 bases and J by 3 bases, with 11 bases between them. Germline V lookup: CDR1 SNHLY, CDR2 FYNNEI. The CDR3 consists of 14 residues. CDR3 bases: TGTGCCAGCAGTGATCGGGGGGAGTACACTGAAGCTTTCTTT. The encoded protein is CASSDRGEYTEAFF.

The rearrangement links TRBV6-1 to TRBJ1-2; D is unresolved. Germline V gene data show CDR1 as MNHNS and CDR2 as SASEGT. Trimming cost V 6 bases and J 2 bases, with 10 bases left between them. This CDR3 contains 13 residues. The CDR3 DNA is TGTGCCAGCAGGCTACCGGGGAACTATGGCTACACCTTC. It codes for CASRLPGNYGYTF.